This passage covers 9 T cell receptor beta chains from one sample sequenced in a study. In TCRdb, the 5' RACE reads were re-called with MiXCR into one record per CDR3 protein. The sample has roughly 42,000 distinct CDR3 sequences, approximately 31% seen once. The sample consisted of tumor-infiltrating memory CD4+ T cells sorted from the breast tumor. The subset denotes: memory CD4+ T cells, CD4+CD45RO+CD25-. Receptors were obtained from a female donor with breast cancer.

On this clonotype: The CDR3 end shows no conserved phenylalanine or tryptophan, and so a read error is likely. V gene TRBV12-3 or TRBV12-4 combines with J gene TRBJ2-3; TRBD2 might be the D (5 bases). The V end lost 6 bases, the J end lost 0 bases, and 13 bases lay between the germline ends. The CDR3 runs 15 residues. The CDR3 sequence: CASRPRGGSTDTQYL. The CDR3 DNA reads as TGTGCCAGCAGACCCCGAGGCGGGAGCACAGATACGCAGTATCTT.

This clonotype has ten or more counts. The chain couples TRBV7-2 to TRBJ1-2; D is perhaps TRBD1 (6 bases). This CDR3 region has 15 residues. The V gene's germline CDR1 is SGHTA and CDR2 FQGNSA. The germline V and J ends were trimmed by 2 bases and 7 bases, with 17 bases remaining between them. The CDR3 here is CASSLRGAGLGGYTF. The DNA for the CDR3 is TGTGCCAGCAGCTTACGGGGGGCTGGCTTAGGTGGCTACACCTTC.

This clonotype showed up many times. The V and J genes are TRBV5-5 and TRBJ1-1; D call uncertain. The CDR3 extends over 11 amino acids. Trimming shortened V by 2 bases and J by 2 bases, and 1 base separated the two germline ends. Germline V gene data show CDR1 as SGHKS and CDR2 as YYEKEE (reference sequence). Here the CDR3 DNA reads TGTGCCAGCAGCTTTAACACTGAAGCTTTCTTT. Translated, it gives CASSFNTEAFF. The entire variable domain, with the rest obtained from reference TRBV5-5 and TRBJ1-1, is as follows: DAGVTQSPTHLIKTRGQQVTLRCSPISGHKSVSWYQQVLGQGPQFIFQYYEKEERGRGNFPDRFSARQFPNYSSELNVNALLLGDSALYLCASSFNTEAFFGQGTRLTVV.

The chain links TRBV7-9 to TRBJ2-7; 7 positions match TRBD1. The CDR3 length is 13 residues. V was clipped by 4 bases and J by 5 bases; unmatched bases: 5. Germline V gives CDR1 SEHNR, CDR2 FQNEAQ (reference sequence). Here the CDR3 reads CASSSMTGNEQYF. Here the CDR3 DNA reads TGTGCCAGCAGCTCGATGACAGGGAACGAGCAGTACTTC.

This clonotype was counted ten times or more. J is TRBJ2-2 and V is TRBV5-4; 7 positions agree with TRBD1. The CDR3 spans 15 residues. Trimming took 4 bases from V and 5 from J; bases not matched to a gene: 8. Germline V gene lookup returns CDR1 SGHNT and CDR2 YYREEE (reference sequence). Here the CDR3 reads CASSPRQGWTGELFF. For the CDR3, the DNA is TGTGCCAGCAGCCCCCGACAGGGTTGGACCGGGGAGCTGTTTTTT. The complete variable domain, with remaining parts taken from reference TRBV5-4 and TRBJ2-2, reads ETGVTQSPTHLIKTRGQQVTLRCSSQSGHNTVSWYQQALGQGPQFIFQYYREEENGRGNFPPRFSGLQFPNYSSELNVNALELDDSALYLCASSPRQGWTGELFFGEGSRLTVL.

The chain uses TRBV12-3 or TRBV12-4 and TRBJ2-1, with a possible D match to TRBD2 (5 bases). Deletions cut 1 base from V and 8 bases from J, with 15 bases between. The length of the CDR3 is 15 residues. This CDR3 is CASSLEAAGFDEQFF. The CDR3 DNA follows: TGTGCCAGCAGTTTAGAGGCGGCGGGTTTCGATGAGCAGTTCTTC.

Concerning this clonotype: This may be a read error, as it is one base from a much larger clone. This sequence joins TRBV4-2 and TRBJ2-1, with 8 positions matching TRBD2. The CDR3 sequence is 16 residues long. Germline V gene sequence: CDR1 LGHNA, CDR2 YNFKEQ. The CDR3 DNA reads TGTGCCAGCAGCCCTTTAGCGGGGAGGTCCTACAATGGGCAGTTCTTC. Amino acids: CASSPLAGRSYNGQFF.

The table lists this clonotype with a few counts. This chain joins TRBV12-3 or TRBV12-4 and TRBJ2-5; the match to TRBD1 covers 9 bases. The V and J ends lost 6 bases and 5 bases, in that order; junction bases with no gene match: 7. This CDR3 spans 14 amino acids. Written as DNA, the CDR3 is TGTGCCAGCAGCCCGGGACAGGGAGGCGAGACCCAGTACTTC. Residues: CASSPGQGGETQYF.

V usage is TRBV28 and J usage is TRBJ1-1; 8 bases match TRBD1. Germline loops: CDR1 MDHEN, CDR2 SYDVKM. Unmatched junction bases numbered 6, after V lost 4 bases and J lost 11 bases. This CDR3 has 12 amino acids. Here the CDR3 DNA reads TGTGCCAGCAGTTCAAGGACAGGGTATGCTTTCTTT. It translates to CASSSRTGYAFF.